This T cell receptor beta chain was found in a study of cytomegalovirus exposure and HLA in healthy donors. Study conclusions and caveats: Some TCR beta chains (164 of them) were listed as cytomegalovirus-associated. TRBV6-2, TRBV6-3 and some other V segments were unresolvable in 87-base-pair reads. An analysis was carried out later, and it reportedly showed fewer N-insertions in an Asian-associated ancestry cluster than the approximately 670-donor mean. Productive rates of about 87% or about 30% were seen for most TCR beta V segments in an earlier analysis.

As to this clone: Its antigen is as yet unknown.

The CDR3 sequence is 14 residues long. With 6 bases removed from V and 4 bases from J, the gap between germline ends came to 14 bases. Germline lookup yields CDR1 MGHDK and CDR2 SYGVNS. The PCR had 60 Vbeta and 13 Jbeta primers. The assay was immunoSEQ multiplex PCR, and TCRdb's table has in-frame clones only and misses some. This repertoire shows approximately 170,000 clones, 60% to 80% found once; its top ten account for just under 5%. The specimen sequenced was PBMCs. The sequence was collected from a male donor in good health and CMV-seronegative. J is TRBJ2-3 and V is TRBV25-1; D ambiguous. Here the CDR3 DNA reads TGTGCCAGCAGACAGTCCGAGTGGGCAGATACGCAGTATTTT. Translation gives CASRQSEWADTQYF.